A selection of T cell receptor beta chains follows, all from one sample in a study of response to subunit inactivated influenza vaccine. TCRdb reanalysed the RT-PCR reads using MiXCR and keeps one entry per CDR3 protein. The repertoire includes almost 600,000 distinct CDR3 sequences, about 15% of them detected once, and roughly 10% sits in the top ten. The sequencing here drew on PBMCs from blood, taken 12 days after vaccination. These receptor sequences come from a man aged 50-60 years who received an inactivated influenza vaccine. CDR3s include the opening cysteine and the closing phenylalanine or tryptophan. The D gene is left open where the match is weak. Clone size is given for some rows only: seen once, a few or many times, or a class if the clone is expanded.

d_call j_call clone_size v_call cdr3_aa cdr3_nt
. TRBJ2-3 . TRBV20-1 CSAEPLTVNTDTQYF TGCAGTGCTGAACCGCTGACAGTTAACACAGATACGCAGTATTTT
TRBD2 TRBJ2-7 . TRBV20-1 CSARDRTSGSREQYF TGCAGTGCTAGAGATAGGACTAGCGGGAGCAGGGAGCAGTACTTC
. TRBJ2-7 many TRBV7-9 CASSLGEIYEQYF TGTGCCAGCAGCTTAGGGGAAATCTACGAGCAGTACTTC
. TRBJ2-7 . TRBV7-6 CASSQFVRDGGNEQYF TGTGCCAGCAGCCAATTTGTTCGGGACGGGGGCAACGAGCAGTACTTC
. TRBJ2-1 few TRBV12-5 CASTVGAPGGEQFF TGTGCTAGTACAGTGGGGGCACCAGGAGGTGAGCAGTTCTTC
TRBD2 TRBJ2-1 few TRBV12-3/TRBV12-4 CASSGRLAGEGDEQFF TGTGCCAGCAGCGGTCGTCTTGCGGGAGAGGGAGATGAGCAGTTCTTC
TRBD2 TRBJ2-5 . TRBV4-2 CASSQDLRGAEETQYF TGTGCCAGCAGCCAAGATTTGCGGGGGGCCGAAGAGACCCAGTACTTC
. TRBJ2-3 . TRBV28 CASSLSSLGFSDTQYF TGTGCCAGCAGTTTATCATCACTAGGGTTTTCAGATACGCAGTATTTT
. TRBJ2-5 . TRBV27 CASSSYSQETHYF TGTGCCAGCAGTTCGTACAGTCAAGAGACCCACTACTTC
. TRBJ2-7 few TRBV25-1 CASSGWDAYEQYF TGTGCCAGCAGTGGGTGGGACGCCTACGAGCAGTACTTC
. TRBJ2-7 few TRBV12-3/TRBV12-4 CASSLVWSIYEQYF TGTGCCAGCAGTTTAGTTTGGTCCATTTACGAGCAGTACTTC
. TRBJ2-7 few TRBV4-1 CASSQGQNREQYF TGCGCCAGCAGCCAAGGACAAAATCGCGAGCAGTACTTC
. TRBJ1-1 few TRBV5-1 CASSSDSRFTEAFF TGCGCCAGCAGTTCGGACAGTCGTTTCACTGAAGCTTTCTTT
TRBD1 TRBJ2-7 . TRBV7-2 CASSFGLKGQVEQYF TGTGCCAGCAGCTTTGGCCTGAAAGGACAGGTCGAGCAGTACTTC
. TRBJ2-1 many TRBV29-1 CSVIQYNEQFF TGCAGCGTTATACAGTACAATGAGCAGTTCTTC
. TRBJ1-3 . TRBV12-3/TRBV12-4 CAGRGAAGNTIYF TGTGCTGGACGGGGGGCAGCGGGAAACACCATATATTTT
TRBD2 TRBJ2-7 . TRBV5-1 CASSFQRSKTSGGTYEQYF TGCGCCAGCAGCTTCCAACGATCGAAGACTAGCGGGGGCACATACGAGCAGTACTTC
TRBD2 TRBJ2-1 few TRBV18 CASSPRTSNEQFF TGTGCCAGCTCCCCCCGGACTAGCAATGAGCAGTTCTTC
. TRBJ2-5 many TRBV5-1 CASSPSGQETQYF TGTGCTAGCAGCCCGTCAGGGCAAGAGACCCAGTACTTC
. TRBJ1-5 few TRBV11-2 CASSLGPAGNQPQHF TGTGCCAGCAGCTTGGGACCTGCGGGCAATCAGCCCCAGCATTTT
TRBD2 TRBJ2-7 few TRBV20-1 CSGTGTSGGGEQYF TGCAGTGGGACCGGGACTAGCGGGGGTGGCGAGCAGTACTTC
. TRBJ2-2 few TRBV5-1 CASSLGRRVATGELFF TGCGCCAGCAGCCTTGGCCGGCGGGTAGCAACCGGGGAGCTGTTTTTT
TRBD1 TRBJ2-5 many TRBV12-3/TRBV12-4 CASSPTGVGTQYF TGTGCCAGCAGCCCGACAGGGGTCGGGACCCAGTACTTC
TRBD2 TRBJ2-5 few TRBV4-1 CASSQVIAGRGTQYF TGCGCCAGCAGCCAAGTGATCGCGGGGAGGGGGACCCAGTACTTC
. TRBJ1-6 many TRBV6-1 CASRQGSYNSPLHF TGTGCCAGCAGGCAGGGGTCGTATAATTCACCCCTCCACTTT
TRBD1 TRBJ1-2 few TRBV20-1 CSARLRTGDGYTF TGCAGTGCTAGACTCAGGACAGGCGATGGCTACACCTTC